A selection of T cell receptor beta chains follows, all from one sample in a study of T-cell memory formation after mild COVID-19. In TCRdb, the 5' RACE reads were re-called with MiXCR into one record per CDR3 protein. The table records roughly 320,000 distinct CDR3 sequences, 25% to 30% of them present only once. The specimen sequenced was PBMCs or a T cell subset sorted from them (not recorded which). The receptors originated from an adult woman who had mild COVID-19 (a few samples of this study predate the infection). Cell type and time point are not known. The CDR3 runs from the conserved cysteine through the conserved F or W. The order of the fields is V gene, clone size, J gene, CDR3 length, D gene, CDR3 protein, CDR3 DNA. D genes are given only for firm matches. Clone size is stated in some rows and not others, as once, few, many or a class when expanded.

v_call: TRBV9
clone_size: NA
j_call: TRBJ2-7
cdr3_length: 17
d_call: TRBD2
cdr3_aa: CASSVDTSGRRKNEQYF
cdr3_nt: TGTGCCAGCAGCGTAGATACTAGCGGGAGGAGAAAGAACGAGCAGTACTTC

v_call: TRBV7-2
clone_size: NA
j_call: TRBJ1-2
cdr3_length: 15
d_call: NA
cdr3_aa: CASSLGPLFNYGYTF
cdr3_nt: TGTGCCAGCAGCTTAGGTCCACTCTTTAACTATGGCTACACCTTC

v_call: TRBV6-6
clone_size: NA
j_call: TRBJ1-1
cdr3_length: 16
d_call: NA
cdr3_aa: CASSYGAAGAGTEAFF
cdr3_nt: TGTGCCAGCAGTTACGGGGCCGCAGGGGCCGGGACTGAAGCTTTCTTT

v_call: TRBV11-2
clone_size: many
j_call: TRBJ2-2
cdr3_length: 18
d_call: NA
cdr3_aa: CASSLFPSAGLNTGELFF
cdr3_nt: TGTGCCAGCAGCTTATTTCCCTCCGCGGGGCTAAACACCGGGGAGCTGTTTTTT

v_call: TRBV5-1
clone_size: NA
j_call: TRBJ2-3
cdr3_length: 16
d_call: NA
cdr3_aa: CASSPPLGANTDTQYF
cdr3_nt: TGCGCCAGCAGCCCCCCGCTGGGGGCGAACACAGATACGCAGTATTTT

v_call: TRBV5-1
clone_size: NA
j_call: TRBJ2-3
cdr3_length: 16
d_call: NA
cdr3_aa: CASFYGGGLYTDTQYF
cdr3_nt: TGCGCCAGCTTTTACGGCGGGGGCCTTTACACAGATACGCAGTATTTT

v_call: TRBV28
clone_size: few
j_call: TRBJ2-1
cdr3_length: 12
d_call: NA
cdr3_aa: CASSFQDNEQFF
cdr3_nt: TGTGCCAGCAGTTTTCAGGACAATGAGCAGTTCTTC

v_call: TRBV5-1
clone_size: few
j_call: TRBJ2-2
cdr3_length: 13
d_call: NA
cdr3_aa: CASRAENTGELFF
cdr3_nt: TGCGCCAGCAGAGCAGAAAACACCGGGGAGCTGTTTTTT

v_call: TRBV6-5
clone_size: NA
j_call: TRBJ1-2
cdr3_length: 17
d_call: NA
cdr3_aa: CASSYSMVDVPGYGYTF
cdr3_nt: TGTGCCAGCAGTTACTCGATGGTCGACGTCCCTGGCTATGGCTACACCTTC

v_call: TRBV11-3
clone_size: NA
j_call: TRBJ1-1
cdr3_length: 15
d_call: NA
cdr3_aa: CASTIGAVINTEAFF
cdr3_nt: TGTGCCAGCACCATCGGGGCGGTAATAAACACTGAAGCTTTCTTT

v_call: TRBV15
clone_size: NA
j_call: TRBJ2-3
cdr3_length: 19
d_call: TRBD2
cdr3_aa: CATSRDWLAGASRADTQYF
cdr3_nt: TGTGCCACCAGCAGAGATTGGCTAGCGGGAGCCTCGCGGGCAGATACGCAGTATTTT

v_call: TRBV6-5
clone_size: NA
j_call: TRBJ2-7
cdr3_length: 13
d_call: NA
cdr3_aa: CASSFDRLHEQYF
cdr3_nt: TGTGCCAGCAGTTTCGACAGGCTCCACGAGCAGTACTTC

v_call: TRBV12-3/TRBV12-4
clone_size: NA
j_call: TRBJ2-7
cdr3_length: 13
d_call: NA
cdr3_aa: CASSWVGRYEQYF
cdr3_nt: TGTGCCAGCAGTTGGGTGGGGCGGTACGAGCAGTACTTC

v_call: TRBV11-2
clone_size: few
j_call: TRBJ2-4
cdr3_length: 14
d_call: TRBD2
cdr3_aa: CASSLAGTRNIQYF
cdr3_nt: TGTGCCAGCAGTCTTGCCGGGACTAGGAACATTCAGTACTTC

v_call: TRBV20-1
clone_size: few
j_call: TRBJ2-4
cdr3_length: 20
d_call: TRBD2
cdr3_aa: CSAFHQLAGGPTLAKNIQYF
cdr3_nt: TGCAGTGCTTTCCATCAACTAGCGGGAGGGCCGACGTTAGCCAAAAACATTCAGTACTTC

v_call: TRBV20-1
clone_size: NA
j_call: TRBJ1-5
cdr3_length: 14
d_call: NA
cdr3_aa: CSARVRGPNQPQHF
cdr3_nt: TGCAGTGCTAGAGTACGCGGTCCCAATCAGCCCCAGCATTTT

v_call: TRBV18
clone_size: few
j_call: TRBJ2-2
cdr3_length: 14
d_call: TRBD2
cdr3_aa: CASNRDYQTGELFF
cdr3_nt: TGTGCCAGTAACCGGGACTACCAAACCGGGGAGCTGTTTTTT

v_call: TRBV12-3/TRBV12-4
clone_size: few
j_call: TRBJ1-2
cdr3_length: 14
d_call: NA
cdr3_aa: CASSLIGYGYGYTF
cdr3_nt: TGTGCCAGCAGTTTAATAGGTTACGGCTATGGCTACACCTTC

v_call: TRBV3-1
clone_size: NA
j_call: TRBJ2-1
cdr3_length: 20
d_call: TRBD2
cdr3_aa: CASSQGGLAGGPRLRDEQFF
cdr3_nt: TGTGCCAGCAGCCAAGGTGGACTAGCGGGGGGGCCAAGGTTGAGGGATGAGCAGTTCTTC

v_call: TRBV7-2
clone_size: few
j_call: TRBJ2-7
cdr3_length: 13
d_call: TRBD1
cdr3_aa: CASSEQTGGEQYF
cdr3_nt: TGTGCCAGCAGCGAACAGACAGGGGGCGAGCAGTACTTC

v_call: TRBV4-2
clone_size: few
j_call: TRBJ2-7
cdr3_length: 16
d_call: NA
cdr3_aa: CASSPYHGTRGSEQYF
cdr3_nt: TGTGCCAGCAGCCCGTATCACGGGACACGGGGAAGCGAGCAGTACTTC

v_call: TRBV15
clone_size: NA
j_call: TRBJ1-2
cdr3_length: 13
d_call: NA
cdr3_aa: CATSRDSVYGYTF
cdr3_nt: TGTGCCACCAGCAGAGACAGCGTATATGGCTACACCTTC

v_call: TRBV29-1
clone_size: NA
j_call: TRBJ2-1
cdr3_length: 16
d_call: TRBD2
cdr3_aa: CSVEETSLAGDNEQFF
cdr3_nt: TGCAGCGTTGAAGAAACTTCACTAGCGGGGGACAATGAGCAGTTCTTC

v_call: TRBV19
clone_size: NA
j_call: TRBJ2-1
cdr3_length: 14
d_call: NA
cdr3_aa: CASSKSGKGNEQFF
cdr3_nt: TGTGCCAGTAGTAAGTCAGGGAAAGGCAATGAGCAGTTCTTC

v_call: TRBV7-9
clone_size: NA
j_call: TRBJ1-2
cdr3_length: 14
d_call: TRBD1
cdr3_aa: CASSLVGQGDGYTF
cdr3_nt: TGTGCCAGCAGCTTAGTTGGTCAGGGGGATGGCTACACCTTC

v_call: TRBV20-1
clone_size: few
j_call: TRBJ2-5
cdr3_length: 15
d_call: TRBD1
cdr3_aa: CSAPAGTASQETQYF
cdr3_nt: TGCAGTGCGCCCGCCGGGACAGCTTCCCAAGAGACCCAGTACTTC

v_call: TRBV4-1
clone_size: once
j_call: TRBJ2-1
cdr3_length: 16
d_call: NA
cdr3_aa: CASSQQAAGLGNEQFF
cdr3_nt: TGCGCCAGCAGCCAACAAGCGGCGGGGTTGGGTAATGAGCAGTTCTTC

v_call: TRBV5-4
clone_size: NA
j_call: TRBJ1-2
cdr3_length: 15
d_call: TRBD1
cdr3_aa: CASSWPGQAGVGYTF
cdr3_nt: TGTGCCAGCAGCTGGCCTGGACAGGCTGGCGTCGGCTACACCTTC

v_call: TRBV2
clone_size: NA
j_call: TRBJ2-7
cdr3_length: 14
d_call: TRBD1
cdr3_aa: CASKYDRGPYEQYF
cdr3_nt: TGTGCCAGCAAATATGACAGGGGTCCGTACGAGCAGTACTTC

v_call: TRBV12-3/TRBV12-4
clone_size: NA
j_call: TRBJ2-7
cdr3_length: 13
d_call: TRBD1
cdr3_aa: CASSPTPGQMQYF
cdr3_nt: TGTGCCAGCAGTCCCACCCCGGGACAGATGCAGTACTTC

v_call: TRBV2
clone_size: few
j_call: TRBJ2-1
cdr3_length: 12
d_call: NA
cdr3_aa: CASSTDSNEQFF
cdr3_nt: TGTGCCAGCAGTACGGACTCAAATGAGCAGTTCTTC

v_call: TRBV29-1
clone_size: few
j_call: TRBJ2-3
cdr3_length: 14
d_call: TRBD2
cdr3_aa: CSVRRGDVGDTQYF
cdr3_nt: TGCAGCGTTAGGCGGGGGGATGTCGGAGATACGCAGTATTTT

v_call: TRBV7-2
clone_size: NA
j_call: TRBJ2-3
cdr3_length: 16
d_call: TRBD2
cdr3_aa: CASSQTSGGVVDTQYF
cdr3_nt: TGTGCCAGCAGCCAAACTAGCGGGGGGGTCGTTGATACGCAGTATTTT

v_call: TRBV7-8
clone_size: NA
j_call: TRBJ2-1
cdr3_length: 20
d_call: TRBD2
cdr3_aa: CASSASPGLAVGSSYNEQFF
cdr3_nt: TGTGCCAGCAGCGCATCCCCGGGACTAGCGGTCGGGAGCTCCTACAATGAGCAGTTCTTC

v_call: TRBV24-1
clone_size: NA
j_call: TRBJ2-7
cdr3_length: 15
d_call: NA
cdr3_aa: CATSDSTGSSYEQYF
cdr3_nt: TGTGCCACCAGTGATTCGACAGGATCCTCCTACGAGCAGTACTTC

v_call: TRBV27
clone_size: few
j_call: TRBJ2-7
cdr3_length: 12
d_call: NA
cdr3_aa: CASRGALGEQYF
cdr3_nt: TGTGCCAGCAGAGGGGCCCTGGGGGAGCAGTACTTC

v_call: TRBV24-1
clone_size: NA
j_call: TRBJ2-1
cdr3_length: 15
d_call: NA
cdr3_aa: CATSDTSSSYNEQFF
cdr3_nt: TGTGCCACCAGTGACACTAGCTCCTCCTACAATGAGCAGTTCTTC

v_call: TRBV12-3/TRBV12-4
clone_size: NA
j_call: TRBJ2-1
cdr3_length: 14
d_call: NA
cdr3_aa: CASSSPTGYNEQFF
cdr3_nt: TGTGCCAGCAGCTCCCCGACGGGATACAATGAGCAGTTCTTC

v_call: TRBV5-1
clone_size: NA
j_call: TRBJ2-6
cdr3_length: 15
d_call: NA
cdr3_aa: CASSSNPGRANVLTF
cdr3_nt: TGCGCCAGCAGCTCGAATCCGGGACGGGCCAACGTCCTGACTTTC

v_call: TRBV5-1
clone_size: medium-sized
j_call: TRBJ2-1
cdr3_length: 16
d_call: TRBD1
cdr3_aa: CASSLSRDRGLDEQFF
cdr3_nt: TGCGCCAGCAGCTTGTCCCGGGACAGGGGGCTCGATGAGCAGTTCTTC

v_call: TRBV12-3/TRBV12-4
clone_size: few
j_call: TRBJ1-1
cdr3_length: 14
d_call: NA
cdr3_aa: CASSLQRLNTEAFF
cdr3_nt: TGTGCCAGCAGTTTGCAAAGATTGAACACTGAAGCTTTCTTT

v_call: TRBV12-3/TRBV12-4
clone_size: NA
j_call: TRBJ1-1
cdr3_length: 14
d_call: NA
cdr3_aa: CASIPTRGNTEAFF
cdr3_nt: TGTGCCAGCATCCCGACACGTGGGAACACTGAAGCTTTCTTT

v_call: TRBV7-9
clone_size: NA
j_call: TRBJ2-4
cdr3_length: 15
d_call: NA
cdr3_aa: CASSLSFSGENIQYF
cdr3_nt: TGTGCCAGCAGCTTAAGTTTTTCGGGGGAGAACATTCAGTACTTC

v_call: TRBV5-5
clone_size: few
j_call: TRBJ2-2
cdr3_length: 16
d_call: NA
cdr3_aa: CASSALGVSLTGELFF
cdr3_nt: TGTGCCAGCAGCGCCCTGGGGGTGAGCCTAACCGGGGAGCTGTTTTTT

v_call: TRBV12-3/TRBV12-4
clone_size: NA
j_call: TRBJ2-7
cdr3_length: 14
d_call: TRBD2
cdr3_aa: CASRSSGRSYEQYF
cdr3_nt: TGTGCCAGCAGGTCTAGCGGGAGATCCTACGAGCAGTACTTC

v_call: TRBV29-1
clone_size: few
j_call: TRBJ2-5
cdr3_length: 12
d_call: NA
cdr3_aa: CSVEHLQETQYF
cdr3_nt: TGCAGCGTTGAACATCTACAAGAGACCCAGTACTTC

v_call: TRBV12-3/TRBV12-4
clone_size: once
j_call: TRBJ1-3
cdr3_length: 15
d_call: NA
cdr3_aa: CASSPPGARGNTIYF
cdr3_nt: TGTGCCAGCAGTCCCCCAGGGGCGAGAGGAAACACCATATATTTT

v_call: TRBV18
clone_size: few
j_call: TRBJ2-6
cdr3_length: 16
d_call: NA
cdr3_aa: CASSATRWSGANVLTF
cdr3_nt: TGTGCCAGCTCAGCAACCCGGTGGTCTGGGGCCAACGTCCTGACTTTC

v_call: TRBV9
clone_size: NA
j_call: TRBJ1-1
cdr3_length: 15
d_call: NA
cdr3_aa: CASSPRGGGDTEAFF
cdr3_nt: TGTGCCAGCAGCCCCCGAGGGGGAGGTGACACTGAAGCTTTCTTT

v_call: TRBV5-1
clone_size: NA
j_call: TRBJ2-5
cdr3_length: 16
d_call: NA
cdr3_aa: CASRPGLARSQETQYF
cdr3_nt: TGCGCCAGCAGGCCAGGCCTAGCGAGATCGCAAGAGACCCAGTACTTC